This T cell receptor (beta chain) appears in the sequencing data of a study of control samples from healthy donors and cancer patients (TCRdb year 2020). Here V drops 3 bases and J drops 5 bases, and the junction holds 3 bases not matched to any gene. Via the germline V gene, CDR1 is MNHNS and CDR2 SASEGT. The CDR3, cysteine through phenylalanine, is 14 amino acids long. CDR3 DNA is the only sequence kept; it has 42 bases, read in frame from the first base. As regards this clone: The clone's antigen remains unknown. No much larger clone is present one base from it, and per-base qualities are unavailable.

Library creation used the immunoSEQ multiplex PCR assay. In its TCRdb copy, this immuneACCESS table keeps in-frame sequences only and misses some clones. Where compared with another copy, unresolved V genes explain less than half of these, and the others have no known cause. Recorded for this sample are roughly 170,000 clones; about 94% of them occurred a single time. 4.1% of the sample lies in the top ten. The chain is made from TRBV6-1 and TRBJ2-5, with 10 bases aligning to TRBD2. This TCR was sampled from a woman aged 55 to 70 in good health. Sequencing input: blood. The base sequence is TGTGCCAGCAGTGACCGAGCGGGGGGGGAGACCCAGTACTTC. This encodes CASSDRAGGETQYF.